This section outlines one T cell receptor beta chain sequence together with its context. The data derive from a study of cytomegalovirus exposure and HLA in healthy donors. Across the whole study: The 100 million to 120 million unique TCR beta sequences, from 150 million to 200 million T cells, were found by an earlier analysis.

13 Jbeta primers and 60 Vbeta primers were used for the PCR. The method was immunoSEQ multiplex PCR; TCRdb's version includes in-frame clones alone and lacks a portion of them. The repertoire holds about 180,000 clones, with 80% to 90% as singletons. CDR1 is MNHEY and CDR2 is SVGAGI in the germline V gene. The CDR3 has 14 amino acids. V lost 6 bases and J 8 bases, leaving 14 bases between the germline ends. Donors counted as nominally healthy when sampled, yet unrecorded immune exposures were likely. The sequence was obtained from a girl aged 2 to 9 in good health and CMV-seropositive. This rearrangement joins TRBV6-5 to TRBJ1-6; D remains ambiguous. Sequencing was performed on PBMCs. The CDR3 loop is CASRIDHAYSPLHF. CDR3 DNA sequence: TGTGCCAGCAGGATTGATCACGCGTATTCACCCCTCCACTTT.